A single sample is the source of the 18 T cell receptor beta chains below, sequenced in a study of cytomegalovirus exposure and HLA in healthy donors. The PCR used 60 Vbeta and 13 Jbeta primers. Some clones are missing from TCRdb's copy, which holds only in-frame ones; the method was immunoSEQ multiplex PCR. The data hold 200,000 or so clones, with over 60% observed a single time. The sample comprised PBMCs. These receptors were taken from a man between 18 and 35 years old in good health and CMV-seronegative.

This clone turned up a few times. The chain joins TRBV30 to TRBJ2-5, with D unresolved. The V end was cut by 2 bases, the J end by 2 bases, with 6 bases between. This CDR3 is built from 12 residues. The germline V gene encodes CDR1 GTSNPN and CDR2 SVGIG (reference sequence). The CDR3 DNA follows: TGTGCCTGGAGTTGGCAGCAAGAGACCCAGTACTTC. Translating it yields CAWSWQQETQYF.

This rearrangement joins TRBV11-2 to TRBJ2-2; a weak D match, TRBD2 (5 bases). Trimming cost V 5 bases and J 1 base, with 17 bases left between them. From germline, CDR1 is SGHAT and CDR2 FQNNGV. The CDR3 runs 17 residues. The CDR3 sequence is CASSPLYGGQNTGELFF. The CDR3 DNA sequence: TGTGCCAGCAGCCCCTTATATGGAGGTCAGAACACCGGGGAGCTGTTTTTT.

V and J are TRBV30 and TRBJ2-7, with 14 bases that match TRBD2. Germline values: CDR1 GTSNPN, CDR2 SVGIG (reference sequence). Trimming removed 5 bases from V and 4 bases from J; junction bases left unmatched: 4. The CDR3 is 14 residues long. CDR3 in amino acids: CAWDRLAGGYEQYF. The CDR3 DNA is TGTGCCTGGGACCGACTAGCGGGAGGGTACGAGCAGTACTTC.

This chain joins TRBV4-1 and TRBJ1-1, with D unresolved. V was clipped by 1 base and J by 0 bases, with 15 bases between them. The CDR3 runs 17 residues. Germline V lookup: CDR1 MGHRA, CDR2 YSYEKL. This chain's CDR3 is CASSQVSNRGLNTEAFF. CDR3 nucleotides: TGCGCCAGCAGCCAAGTAAGCAACCGAGGGTTGAACACTGAAGCTTTCTTT.

The chain has TRBV6-5 and TRBJ2-2; TRBD1 aligns across 7 bases. Germline V gives CDR1 MNHEY, CDR2 SVGAGI. The CDR3 totals 15 residues. V trimming: 4 bases; J trimming: 6 bases; junction bases outside the gene matches: 8. The CDR3 sequence is CASSSSGGGAGELFF. Written as DNA, the CDR3 is TGTGCCAGCAGTTCGTCAGGGGGTGGGGCCGGGGAGCTGTTTTTT.

CDR3: CASSLAGRAGEETQYF. The CDR3 DNA follows: TGTGCCAGCAGCTTGGCCGGGAGGGCCGGGGAAGAGACCCAGTACTTC. The chain employs TRBV5-4 and TRBJ2-5, with 8 bases fitting TRBD2. J was trimmed by 3 bases and V by 0 bases; bases with no gene match: 7. Looked up from germline, CDR1 is SGHNT and CDR2 is YYREEE (reference sequence). This CDR3 contains 16 residues.

Note on this clone: Within the sample, other DNA sequences also encode this same CDR3. The chain joins TRBV19 to TRBJ2-7; 8 bases align to TRBD1. This CDR3 has 13 amino acids. The trim removed 5 bases at V and 3 bases at J, leaving 3 bases unmatched. Germline V lookup: CDR1 LNHDA, CDR2 SQIVND (reference sequence). This CDR3 reads CASSVDRGYEQYF. The CDR3 DNA follows: TGTGCCAGTAGTGTTGACAGGGGCTACGAGCAGTACTTC.

This clone has only a few counts. The chain joins TRBV6-5 to TRBJ1-2, with 9 bases fitting TRBD1. Germline V gives CDR1 MNHEY, CDR2 SVGAGI. The ends lost 4 bases at V and 10 bases at J; junction bases unmatched: 10. The CDR3 loop spans 14 amino acids. CDR3 protein: CASSSGTGYLDYTF. CDR3 DNA sequence: TGTGCCAGCAGTTCCGGGACAGGGTATCTTGACTACACCTTC.

The genes are TRBV12-2 and TRBJ2-1; TRBD2 reflects the table's D call only, with no check against the DNA. TRBV12-2 is labeled a pseudogene. CDR3 size: 13 residues. Here the CDR3 reads CASRLEGIGEQFF. CDR3 nucleotide sequence: TGTGCAAGTCGCTTGGAGGGGATCGGTGAGCAGTTCTTC.

CDR3 in amino acids: CASSSRGDRTDYGYTF. CDR3 DNA: TGTGCCAGCAGCTCGAGGGGGGACAGGACGGACTATGGCTACACCTTC. The gene calls are TRBV9 and TRBJ1-2, with 8 bases identical to TRBD1. The length of the CDR3 is 16 residues. With 4 bases clipped from V and 3 bases from J, the junction kept 11 bases outside the gene matches. Germline-derived CDR1 and CDR2 are SGDLS and YYNGEE.

The chain links TRBV9 to TRBJ2-3, with a weak D call TRBD2 (6 bases). The CDR3 has 13 amino acids. The V gene lost 0 bases and the J gene lost 9 bases, with 11 bases spanning the gap. CDR1 and CDR2 (germline): SGDLS, YYNGEE. This CDR3 reads CASSVEGRETQYF. Here the CDR3 DNA reads TGTGCCAGCAGCGTAGAAGGCCGGGAGACGCAGTATTTT.

A remark on this clone: One junction end does not reproduce the germline sequence, and a read error may be involved. CDR3 in amino acids: CASSRQGSTNGKLFF. CDR3 nucleotide sequence: TGTGCCAGCAGCCGACAGGGGTCAACTAATGGAAAACTGTTTTTT. V gene TRBV7-9 combines with J gene TRBJ1-4, with TRBD1 matching 8 bases. CDR1 is SEHNR, CDR2 FQNEAQ, per germline (reference sequence). There are 15 residues in the CDR3.

Points on this clone: Other DNA sequences of this sample code for an identical CDR3. V is TRBV28 and J is TRBJ1-1; D perhaps matches TRBD1 (5 bases). The germline V gene encodes CDR1 MDHEN and CDR2 SYDVKM. Trimming took off 3 bases at V and 0 bases at J, with 8 bases between the two ends. The CDR3 is 14 amino acids. In DNA form, the CDR3 reads TGTGCCAGCAGTTTGACGGGGGTGAACACTGAAGCTTTCTTT. Residues: CASSLTGVNTEAFF. The full variable domain, in which reference TRBV28 and TRBJ1-1 provide the parts outside the CDR3, is DVKVTQSSRYLVKRTGEKVFLECVQDMDHENMFWYRQDPGLGLRLIYFSYDVKMKEKGDIPEGYSVSREKKERFSLILESASTNQTSMYLCASSLTGVNTEAFFGQGTRLTVV.

The V and J genes are TRBV4-1 and TRBJ1-2; D is possibly TRBD1 (6 bases). In germline, CDR1 is MGHRA, CDR2 YSYEKL. This CDR3 is 16 amino acids long. V was trimmed by 5 bases and J by 6 bases, leaving 22 bases between them. CDR3: CASSEVHPGPGDGYTF. The CDR3 DNA reads TGCGCCAGCAGCGAAGTTCATCCGGGCCCAGGGGATGGCTACACCTTC.

In its sample, this clone was seen a few times. This sequence joins TRBV5-4 and TRBJ1-1; 7 positions match TRBD1. CDR1 is SGHNT, CDR2 YYREEE, per germline (reference sequence). The junction had 8 bases not matched to a gene; V was cut back by 4 bases and J by 5 bases. There are 14 residues in the CDR3. The CDR3 spells CASSGRTGGTEAFF. The CDR3 DNA follows: TGTGCCAGCAGCGGGAGGACAGGTGGGACTGAAGCTTTCTTT.

The genes are TRBV28 and TRBJ2-1; 12 bases agree with TRBD2. V was clipped by 6 bases and J by 0 bases; unmatched bases: 15. The length of the CDR3 is 20 residues. Per the germline V gene, CDR1 is MDHEN and CDR2 is SYDVKM. CDR3 residues: CASRIWNGLAGYPSYNEQFF. The CDR3 DNA is TGTGCCAGCAGGATATGGAACGGACTAGCGGGATACCCCTCCTACAATGAGCAGTTCTTC.

The rearrangement joins TRBV18 to TRBJ2-1; 8 nucleotides match TRBD2. This CDR3 has 17 amino acids. Per germline, CDR1 KGHSH and CDR2 LQKENI. V lost 0 bases, J lost 3 bases, and 7 bases stayed unmatched. The CDR3 coding sequence is TGTGCCAGCTCACCACCGGGGAGACTAGCGTTCTACAATGAGCAGTTCTTC. Its protein is CASSPPGRLAFYNEQFF.

On this clone: This sample also contains other DNA sequences that code for the same CDR3. This sequence joins TRBV5-1 and TRBJ1-1; 7 nucleotides match TRBD1. There are 14 residues in the CDR3. CDR1 and CDR2 (germline): SGHRS, YFSETQ. V was pared by 2 bases and J by 1 base, with 2 bases of the junction left unmatched. CDR3 nucleotides: TGCGCCAGCAGCTTAGGGGGCGGGAACACTGAAGCTTTCTTT. Encoded protein: CASSLGGGNTEAFF.